This TCR beta chain was found in a study of CD8+ T cells in alopecia areata. Study-level background: Skin grafts from approximately 6-12-month-old C3H/HeJ donors with spontaneous alopecia were placed on approximately 6-11-week-old female C3H/HeJ mice.

Regarding the study as a whole: Normal-skin resident alphabeta T cells also appear among scalp sample sequences. Shared TCR sequences were less clear between patients than in mice, possibly partly from HLA diversity. Especially in alopecia totalis/universalis, lesional scalp showed greater clonality than normal scalp did.

CDR1 and CDR2 from the germline V gene are NSHNY and SYGAGN. This CDR3 region has 15 residues. The V end was cut by 4 bases, the J end by 2 bases, with 12 bases between. Following RNA extraction, reverse transcription yielded cDNA that acted as the sequencing template. Assay used: immunoSEQ multiplex PCR; TCRdb lists only in-frame clones, some missing. The sample shows 270,000 or so clones, no singletons; the ten largest hold 0.9% to 1.5%. Cutaneous lymph nodes were pooled and cells sorted by CD4, CD8alpha, NKG2D, NKG2ACE and more. This clone was detected a few times. Its target is unknown. Germline and genes: mouse. Read data end 4 residues before the CDR3 end; the end is taken from the germline J gene.

The receptor's source is a C3H/HeJ mouse with alopecia areata. The MHC haplotype of the strain is H2-k. The sequenced sample was CD4+ T cells sorted from a lymph node. The rearrangement joins TRBV13-1 to TRBJ2-2, with TRBD1 as a possible D gene (7 bases). CDR3 bases read: TGTGCCAGCAGTTTCAGGGGGGACAACACCGGG. It translates to CASSFRGDNTG. The full CDR3 reads CASSFRGDNTGQLYF.